The 20 T cell receptor beta chains below come from one sample, sequenced in a study of cytomegalovirus exposure and HLA in healthy donors. 13 Jbeta primers and 60 Vbeta primers were used for the PCR. Some clones are missing from TCRdb's copy, which holds only in-frame ones; the method was immunoSEQ multiplex PCR. This table has around 150,000 clones, more than 70% appearing once. Source material: PBMCs. These receptors all come from a male donor in good health and CMV-seronegative.

The genes are TRBV7-3 and TRBJ2-5; 8 nucleotides agree with TRBD1. The CDR3 runs 14 residues. Per germline, CDR1 SGHTA and CDR2 FQGTGA. The ends lost 6 bases at V and 1 base at J; junction bases unmatched: 4. The CDR3 reads CASSFTGGQETQYF. The DNA for the CDR3 is TGTGCCAGCAGTTTTACAGGGGGCCAAGAGACCCAGTACTTC.

V is TRBV4-1 and J is TRBJ2-6; no firm D call. The germline gives CDR1 MGHRA, CDR2 YSYEKL. The V end lost 3 bases, the J end lost 0 bases, and 9 bases lay between the germline ends. The CDR3 runs 16 residues. The DNA for the CDR3 is TGCGCCAGCAGCCAGTTCGGTTTCTCTGGGGCCAACGTCCTGACTTTC. Its protein is CASSQFGFSGANVLTF.

V and J are TRBV20-1 and TRBJ2-1; the D is unclear. The V gene's germline CDR1 is DFQATT and CDR2 SNEGSKA (reference sequence). V gave up 3 bases and J gave up 12 bases, with 12 bases separating them. This CDR3 is 11 amino acids long. For the CDR3, the DNA is TGCAGTGCTAGCCCTTCCCGAGGGCAGTTCTTC. It encodes CSASPSRGQFF.

Only a few counts were recorded for this clone. The chain is built from TRBV21-1 and TRBJ2-3; the D segment call TRBD1 is taken from the table without a DNA check. TRBV21-1 is given as a pseudogene. The CDR3 contains 16 residues. DNA for the CDR3: TGTGCCAGCAGGGAGGAAGGGGGTTCTAGCACAGATACGCAGTATTTT. It codes for CASREEGGSSTDTQYF.

The chain recombines TRBV18 with TRBJ2-5; 8 bases match TRBD2. CDR1 and CDR2 (germline): KGHSH, LQKENI. The V gene end was trimmed by 0 bases and the J gene end by 9 bases; junction bases not matched to a gene: 12. This CDR3 is 16 amino acids long. In DNA, the CDR3 is TGTGCCAGCTCACCACCCCGGCGAAATAGCGGGGAATCCCAGTACTTC. Its translation: CASSPPRRNSGESQYF.

CDR3 nucleotides: TGTGCCAGCAGGCCACAGACAGGGGTTGGCTACACCTTC. Translation: CASRPQTGVGYTF. The chain recombines TRBV28 with TRBJ1-2, with 8 bases that match TRBD1. The CDR3 length is 13 residues. V was clipped by 6 bases and J by 7 bases; unmatched bases: 7. Germline CDR1 and CDR2: MDHEN and SYDVKM.

The rearrangement uses TRBV30 and TRBJ1-2; no reliable D call. The V end was cut by 0 bases, the J end by 5 bases, with 19 bases between. CDR1 and CDR2 from the germline V gene are GTSNPN and SVGIG (reference sequence). This CDR3 contains 16 residues. For the CDR3, the DNA is TGTGCCTGGAGTGTACAGTTCCGGGGAGGACCTTATGGCTACACCTTC. Its protein is CAWSVQFRGGPYGYTF.

The chain joins TRBV7-2 to TRBJ2-2; no firm D call. Per the germline V gene, CDR1 is SGHTA and CDR2 is FQGNSA. This CDR3 contains 14 residues. The V gene lost 5 bases and the J gene lost 1 base, with 8 bases spanning the gap. Here the CDR3 reads CASSRDMNTGELFF. CDR3 DNA: TGTGCCAGCAGCCGCGACATGAACACCGGGGAGCTGTTTTTT.

This clone was seen just once. The chain uses TRBV30 and TRBJ2-4; 8 bases agree with TRBD1. V gave up 2 bases and J gave up 8 bases; unmatched junction bases: 5. The germline V gene encodes CDR1 GTSNPN and CDR2 SVGIG (reference sequence). The CDR3 spans 13 residues. As DNA, the CDR3 is TGTGCCTGGAGTCCAGGGGGCCTGGACATTCAGTACTTC. Amino acid sequence: CAWSPGGLDIQYF.

V is TRBV11-3 and J is TRBJ2-7; D remains unclear. V lost 5 bases, J lost 3 bases, and 17 bases lay in between. In germline, CDR1 is SGHNT, CDR2 YENEEA. This CDR3 contains 15 residues. This CDR3 is CASSPDSDLYYEQYF. DNA of the CDR3: TGTGCCAGCAGCCCAGACTCCGACCTATACTACGAGCAGTACTTC.

This clone was detected only a few times. This sequence joins TRBV4-3 and TRBJ2-5, with 10 bases that match TRBD2. Trimming took 0 bases from V and 3 from J; bases not matched to a gene: 1. The CDR3 has 15 residues. Germline V gene sequence: CDR1 LGHNA, CDR2 YSLEER. Written as DNA, the CDR3 is TGCGCCAGCAGCCAAGACGGACTAGCGGAAGAGACCCAGTACTTC. Residues: CASSQDGLAEETQYF.

The chain is built from TRBV12-5 and TRBJ2-2, with TRBD2 identical over 8 bases. The CDR3 extends over 16 amino acids. V lost 9 bases to trimming and J lost 5 bases; unmatched junction nucleotides: 14. Germline CDR1 reads LGHNT; CDR2 reads FRNRAP. The CDR3 region is CASQPSGGGVTGELFF. The DNA for the CDR3 is TGTGCTAGCCAGCCCTCGGGAGGGGGGGTAACCGGGGAGCTGTTTTTT.

J is TRBJ1-1 and V is TRBV5-1; 9 positions agree with TRBD1. Trimming cost V 5 bases and J 10 bases; bases outside gene matches: 6. Germline CDR1 reads SGHRS; CDR2 reads YFSETQ. There are 12 residues in the CDR3. This chain's CDR3 is CASREDRGGAFF. The DNA for the CDR3 is TGCGCCAGCAGGGAGGACAGGGGAGGAGCTTTCTTT.

This clone was seen only a few times. The V call is TRBV18, the J call TRBJ1-5, with 10 bases aligning to TRBD1. Trimming removed 3 bases from V and 5 bases from J; junction bases left unmatched: 4. The CDR3 contains 15 residues. CDR1 and CDR2 (germline): KGHSH, LQKENI. The CDR3 DNA follows: TGTGCCAGCTCACCGGACAGGGGGTTTGATCAGCCCCAGCATTTT. Translating gives CASSPDRGFDQPQHF. Complete variable domain (other parts from reference TRBV18 and TRBJ1-5): NAGVMQNPRHLVRRRGQEARLRCSPMKGHSHVYWYRQLPEEGLKFMVYLQKENIIDESGMPKERFSAEFPKEGPSILRIQQVVRGDSAAYFCASSPDRGFDQPQHFGDGTRLSIL.

The chain couples TRBV5-1 to TRBJ2-5, with 14 bases matching TRBD2. The V segment lost 3 bases and the J segment 2 bases; nucleotides outside the gene matches: 9. The CDR3 spans 18 residues. The V gene's germline CDR1 is SGHRS and CDR2 YFSETQ. CDR3 amino acids: CASSSGLAGGSPQETQYF. Here the CDR3 DNA reads TGCGCCAGCAGCTCCGGACTAGCGGGAGGCTCCCCTCAAGAGACCCAGTACTTC.

Of note for this clone: Relative to the germline gene, one junction end is altered; a read error may explain this. The rearrangement joins TRBV15 to TRBJ1-5; TRBD1 matches 8 bases. Germline V gene lookup returns CDR1 LNHNV and CDR2 YYDKDF (reference sequence). The CDR3 runs to 16 residues. CDR3 sequence: CAASRGRTGKFQPQHF. In DNA form, the CDR3 reads TGTGCCGCCAGCAGAGGGCGGACAGGGAAGTTCCAGCCCCAGCATTTT. Variable domain in full (rest from reference TRBV15 and TRBJ1-5): DAMVIQNPRYQVTQFGKPVTLSCSQTLNHNVMYWYQQKSSQAPKLLFHYYDKDFNNEADTPDNFQSRRPNTSFCFLDIRSPGLGDTAMYLCAASRGRTGKFQPQHFGDGTRLSIL.

The chain joins TRBV19 to TRBJ2-6, with 9 bases that match TRBD1. The V segment lost 6 bases and the J segment 4 bases; nucleotides outside the gene matches: 4. Germline assignment: CDR1 LNHDA and CDR2 SQIVND (reference sequence). The CDR3 totals 15 residues. The CDR3 DNA reads TGTGCCAGTAGGGGGACAGGGCCCGGGGCCAACGTCCTGACTTTC. This encodes CASRGTGPGANVLTF.

In this sample, this clone turned up once. The chain uses TRBV19 and TRBJ2-6; D remains ambiguous. The V end lost 6 bases, the J end lost 1 base, and 13 bases lay between the germline ends. The germline CDR1 and CDR2 sequences are LNHDA and SQIVND (reference sequence). This CDR3 has 16 residues. CDR3 protein: CASRNLDPSGANVLTF. CDR3 DNA sequence: TGTGCCAGTAGAAACCTAGATCCTTCTGGGGCCAACGTCCTGACTTTC.

The V call is TRBV28, the J call TRBJ2-7; perhaps TRBD2 as D (5 bases). V lost 9 bases and J lost 5, with 17 bases in between. This CDR3 contains 13 residues. Germline loops: CDR1 MDHEN, CDR2 SYDVKM. The CDR3: CASEPRLNHEQYF. The CDR3 region has the DNA TGTGCCAGTGAGCCGAGACTAAACCACGAGCAGTACTTC.

The rearrangement links TRBV2 to TRBJ2-1; 7 bases align to TRBD2. The CDR3 runs 16 residues. Germline V CDR1 and CDR2: SNHLY, FYNNEI. The CDR3 spells CATSQTRDYIYNEQFF. As DNA, the CDR3 is TGTGCTACCTCACAAACTAGGGACTACATATACAATGAGCAGTTCTTC.